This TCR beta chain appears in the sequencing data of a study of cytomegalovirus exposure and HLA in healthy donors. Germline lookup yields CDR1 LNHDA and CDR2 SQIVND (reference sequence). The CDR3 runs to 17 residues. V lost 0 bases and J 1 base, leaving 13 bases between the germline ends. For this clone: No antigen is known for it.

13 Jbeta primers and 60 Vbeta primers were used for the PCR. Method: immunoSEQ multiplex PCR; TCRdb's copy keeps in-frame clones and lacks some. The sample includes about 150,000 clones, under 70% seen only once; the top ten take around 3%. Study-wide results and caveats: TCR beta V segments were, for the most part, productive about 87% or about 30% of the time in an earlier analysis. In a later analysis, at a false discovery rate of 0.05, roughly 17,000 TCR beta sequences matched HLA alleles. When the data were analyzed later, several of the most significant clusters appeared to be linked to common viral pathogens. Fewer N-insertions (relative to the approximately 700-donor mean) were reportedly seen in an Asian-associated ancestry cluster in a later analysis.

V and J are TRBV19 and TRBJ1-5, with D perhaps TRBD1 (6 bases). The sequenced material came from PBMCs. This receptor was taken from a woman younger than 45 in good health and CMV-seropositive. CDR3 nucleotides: TGTGCCAGTAGTATAGATCCGAGGGGGTCGAGCAATCAGCCCCAGCATTTT. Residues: CASSIDPRGSSNQPQHF.